This T cell receptor (beta chain) was captured in a study of identical twins. This clonotype was detected many times. What it binds is not known. V was shortened by 10 bases and J by 0 bases, with 16 bases between the two germline ends. This CDR3 comprises 15 residues. The germline gives CDR1 MNHNS, CDR2 SASEGT. General study findings and limits: The abundant beta clonotypes from cord blood had fewer insertions, and memory repertoires had none of this. Conclusions rested on cross-sectional statistics rather than following the same donors.

TCRdb independently ran MiXCR on the 5' RACE reads; one entry per CDR3 protein. Here the sample spans about 690,000 distinct CDR3 sequences, around 6% being singletons. The sequenced sample was naive T cells sorted from blood. The clonotype comes from a man younger than 35 in good health. V gene TRBV6-1 combines with J gene TRBJ2-1; the D gene could be TRBD1 or TRBD2 (5 bases each). DNA for the CDR3: TGTGCCACCTGGGACGGGACCATCTCCTACAATGAGCAGTTCTTC. As protein: CATWDGTISYNEQFF.